This passage covers 23 T cell receptor beta chains from one sample sequenced in a study of T cell clonotyping in hematopoietic cell transplantation. Using immunoSEQ multiplex PCR, the repertoire was profiled, and TCRdb retains in-frame clones only, with some absent. The table shows 7,000 or so clones, with 70% to 90% occurring only once. Sample: PBMCs, taken 100 days after allogeneic stem cell transplant. The receptor source for this set is a male patient aged 18-29 years who had an allogeneic stem cell transplant from a related donor, so the T cells may come from the graft donor. Some clones in this sample may be carry-over from other donors' samples.

This clone was found a few times. The genes are TRBV4-3 and TRBJ1-2, with D unclear. V lost 0 bases and J 8 bases, leaving 16 bases between the germline ends. This CDR3 spans 15 amino acids. Germline V CDR1 and CDR2: LGHNA, YSLEER. CDR3 bases: TGCGCCAGCAGCCAAGATCCCAGCCACCCGAGGGGCTACACCTTC. Protein product: CASSQDPSHPRGYTF.

The rearrangement joins TRBV29-1 to TRBJ2-1; D remains unclear. Germline V gives CDR1 SQVTM, CDR2 ANQGSEA. The CDR3 covers 10 residues. V dropped 4 bases and J dropped 6 bases, with 4 bases sitting between them. CDR3 in DNA: TGCAGCGTTGTGATCAATGAGCAGTTCTTC. Amino acids: CSVVINEQFF.

The chain joins TRBV28 to TRBJ2-7; perhaps D is TRBD1 or TRBD2 (6 bases each). The CDR3 runs 15 residues. Germline V gene sequence: CDR1 MDHEN, CDR2 SYDVKM. V lost 8 bases to trimming and J lost 0 bases, with 17 bases between them. The CDR3 nucleotides are TGTGCCAGCTGTGGCTTCGGGGGCTACTCCTACGAGCAGTACTTC. It codes for CASCGFGGYSYEQYF.

This clone came up once. This sequence joins TRBV7-2 and TRBJ2-3, with D tentatively TRBD1 (5 bases). From germline, CDR1 is SGHTA and CDR2 FQGNSA. V was shortened by 3 bases and J by 3 bases, with 13 bases between the two germline ends. The length of the CDR3 is 15 residues. As DNA, the CDR3 is TGTGCCAGCAGCTTCAAGGCAGGGAAAACAGATACGCAGTATTTT. Residues: CASSFKAGKTDTQYF.

V is TRBV4-2 and J is TRBJ1-3; 9 nucleotides align to TRBD1. The trim removed 5 bases at V and 2 bases at J, leaving 7 bases unmatched. Per the germline V gene, CDR1 is LGHNA and CDR2 is YNFKEQ. The CDR3 runs 16 residues. The CDR3 DNA sequence: TGTGCCAGCAGCTTAGGGACAGGGATCACTGGAAACACCATATATTTT. Amino acid sequence: CASSLGTGITGNTIYF.

For this clone: Other DNA sequences of this sample code for an identical CDR3. The rearrangement joins TRBV19 to TRBJ1-4, with no clear D. The V gene's germline CDR1 is LNHDA and CDR2 SQIVND (reference sequence). Trimming took 6 bases from V and 8 from J, leaving 10 bases between them. The CDR3 spans 12 residues. The CDR3 coding sequence is TGTGCCAGTAGGGGTCCTCGGGAAAAACTGTTTTTT. As protein: CASRGPREKLFF.

The rearrangement links TRBV6-5 to TRBJ1-4; possibly TRBD1 for D (5 bases). Germline CDR1 and CDR2: MNHEY and SVGAGI. The V end was cut by 10 bases, the J end by 2 bases, with 11 bases between. This CDR3 contains 13 residues. The CDR3 region is CANQGATNEKLFF. In nucleotides, the CDR3 is TGTGCCAATCAGGGTGCTACTAATGAAAAACTGTTTTTT.

V usage is TRBV5-6 and J usage is TRBJ1-3; 8 nucleotides match TRBD1. CDR1 and CDR2 from the germline V gene are SGHDT and YYEEEE. This CDR3 spans 15 amino acids. The J segment lost 9 bases and the V segment lost 3 bases, leaving 11 bases of the junction unmatched. The CDR3 loop reads CASSSNGQGRGTIYF. CDR3 nucleotide sequence: TGTGCCAGCAGCTCGAATGGACAGGGAAGAGGCACCATATATTTT.

The V gene is TRBV20-1, the J gene TRBJ1-1; D might be TRBD1 (5 bases). The CDR3 consists of 11 residues. CDR1 is DFQATT and CDR2 is SNEGSKA in the germline V gene (reference sequence). V was cut by 2 bases and J by 11 bases, with 12 bases left in between. CDR3 sequence: CSARRGTGAFF. The CDR3 nucleotides are TGCAGTGCTAGACGCGGGACTGGCGCTTTCTTT.

The V gene is TRBV19, the J gene TRBJ2-1, with D unclear. CDR3 length equals 16 residues. The V and J ends lost 5 bases and 7 bases respectively, with 21 bases between them. The germline gives CDR1 LNHDA, CDR2 SQIVND (reference sequence). The CDR3 DNA sequence: TGTGCCAGTAGTCCCAGTAACCGGGCATTAATTAATGAGCAGTTCTTC. It specifies CASSPSNRALINEQFF.

The chain joins TRBV25-1 to TRBJ1-4, with D hard to call. Germline V gene sequence: CDR1 MGHDK, CDR2 SYGVNS. The CDR3 sequence is 14 residues long. Trimming took off 3 bases at V and 5 bases at J, with 10 bases between the two ends. The CDR3 bases are TGTGCCAGCAGTGATTCAGTGGGGAATGAAAAACTGTTTTTT. The encoded protein is CASSDSVGNEKLFF. The variable domain in full, completed from reference TRBV25-1 and TRBJ1-4, reads EADIYQTPRYLVIGTGKKITLECSQTMGHDKMYWYQQDPGMELHLIHYSYGVNSTEKGDLSSESTVSRIRTEHFPLTLESARPSHTSQYLCASSDSVGNEKLFFGSGTQLSVL.

The rearrangement uses TRBV7-9 and TRBJ2-7, with no clear D. Between the trimmed V and J ends, which lost 3 bases and 2 bases, there was a span of 11 bases. The CDR3 spans 14 residues. Germline lookup yields CDR1 SEHNR and CDR2 FQNEAQ (reference sequence). The CDR3 DNA reads TGTGCCAGCAGCTTTTCGGTACAGCCCTACGAGCAGTACGTC. Translated: CASSFSVQPYEQYV.

This chain's CDR3 is CASSPRRNSPSSEQFF. In DNA, the CDR3 is TGTGCCAGCAGCCCCCGTAGGAATAGCCCCTCCAGTGAGCAGTTCTTC. This sequence joins TRBV27 and TRBJ2-1; D gene uncertain. This CDR3 spans 16 amino acids. Trimming took 6 bases from V and 9 from J, leaving 24 bases between them. Germline CDR1 reads MNHEY; CDR2 reads SMNVEV (reference sequence).

The gene calls are TRBV13 and TRBJ2-3; D call uncertain. This CDR3 contains 12 residues. Germline CDR1 PRHDT, CDR2 FYEKMQ (reference sequence). Trimming removed 11 bases from V and 1 base from J, with 10 bases in between. The CDR3 spells CAGSRGTDTQYF. The CDR3 DNA follows: TGTGCCGGAAGTCGGGGCACAGATACGCAGTATTTT.

CDR3 sequence: CASSLAGGRPQHF. The CDR3 DNA reads TGTGCCAGCAGCTTAGCGGGCGGAAGGCCCCAGCATTTT. The chain uses TRBV7-9 and TRBJ1-5; no clear D gene. Trimming removed 0 bases from V and 9 bases from J, with 9 bases in between. Germline V gene lookup returns CDR1 SEHNR and CDR2 FQNEAQ (reference sequence). CDR3 size: 13 residues.

The genes are TRBV6-5 and TRBJ2-1; D unresolved. Germline CDR1 is MNHEY and CDR2 is SVGAGI. V gave up 5 bases and J gave up 8 bases, with 19 bases separating them. The CDR3 consists of 15 residues. The CDR3 here is CASSSPRSPMDEQFF. For the CDR3, the DNA is TGTGCCAGCAGTAGCCCCAGGTCGCCGATGGATGAGCAGTTCTTC.

The genes are TRBV7-9 and TRBJ1-5; the D gene is possibly TRBD1 (5 bases). With 1 base removed from V and 1 base from J, the gap between germline ends came to 14 bases. This CDR3 contains 17 residues. Germline CDR1 reads SEHNR; CDR2 reads FQNEAQ (reference sequence). The CDR3 loop is CASSLGGDSMSNQPQHF. Written as DNA, the CDR3 is TGTGCCAGCAGCTTAGGAGGGGACTCAATGAGCAATCAGCCCCAGCATTTT.

The genes are TRBV30 and TRBJ2-7; 8 nucleotides agree with TRBD2. With V trimmed by 3 bases and J by 2 bases, 12 bases remained unmatched. The germline V gene encodes CDR1 GTSNPN and CDR2 SVGIG (reference sequence). The CDR3 consists of 16 residues. CDR3 in amino acids: CAWSPWGAGVAYEQYV. The CDR3 DNA follows: TGTGCCTGGAGCCCCTGGGGAGCGGGAGTAGCCTACGAGCAGTACGTC.

For the CDR3, the DNA is TGTGCCAGTAGTATCGGTAGGAAACCCATCGACAATGAGCAGTTCTTC. Protein sequence: CASSIGRKPIDNEQFF. The chain has TRBV19 and TRBJ2-1; D not certain. V lost 3 bases and J lost 5, with 17 bases in between. The CDR3 runs to 16 residues. Germline values: CDR1 LNHDA, CDR2 SQIVND (reference sequence).

The V and J genes are TRBV19 and TRBJ1-2, with D possibly TRBD1 on 5 matching bases. V was cut by 6 bases and J by 7 bases, with 18 bases left in between. The CDR3 is 14 residues long. Germline V CDR1 and CDR2: LNHDA, SQIVND (reference sequence). CDR3 in amino acids: CASRGWGGNFGYTF. CDR3 nucleotide sequence: TGTGCCAGTAGGGGTTGGGGCGGTAATTTTGGCTACACCTTC.

This chain links TRBV28 with TRBJ2-2, with D possibly being TRBD1 or TRBD2 (6 bases each). This CDR3 contains 16 residues. Germline-derived CDR1 and CDR2 are MDHEN and SYDVKM. V dropped 8 bases and J dropped 5 bases, with 21 bases sitting between them. This CDR3 reads CASQPPGAGRTGELFF. CDR3 nucleotides: TGTGCCAGCCAACCCCCGGGGGCAGGGAGGACCGGGGAGCTGTTTTTT. The full variable domain, completed using reference TRBV28 and TRBJ2-2, is DVKVTQSSRYLVKRTGEKVFLECVQDMDHENMFWYRQDPGLGLRLIYFSYDVKMKEKGDIPEGYSVSREKKERFSLILESASTNQTSMYLCASQPPGAGRTGELFFGEGSRLTVL.

The V and J genes are TRBV29-1 and TRBJ1-5, with D uncertain. V dropped 6 bases and J dropped 4 bases, with 13 bases sitting between them. Germline assignment: CDR1 SQVTM and CDR2 ANQGSEA. This CDR3 is 13 amino acids long. The CDR3 is CSVADLDNQPQHF. The CDR3 DNA is TGCAGCGTCGCGGACCTAGATAATCAGCCCCAGCATTTT.

This CDR3 is CASSELLGDTEAFF. DNA for the CDR3: TGTGCCAGCAGTGAACTCTTAGGGGACACTGAAGCTTTCTTT. The V gene is TRBV25-1, the J gene TRBJ1-1; D may be TRBD1 (5 bases). V lost 2 bases, J lost 3 bases, and 10 bases lay in between. Germline V CDR1 and CDR2: MGHDK, SYGVNS. This CDR3 has 14 residues.